This TCR beta chain came from a study of cytomegalovirus exposure and HLA in healthy donors. About this clone: Its antigen remains unknown.

Primers: 60 Vbeta forward and 13 Jbeta reverse. Profiling relied on immunoSEQ multiplex PCR, and the TCRdb table lists in-frame clones only, not all of them. The sample yields more than 150,000 clones, 65% to 80% seen once. The CDR3 sequence is 15 residues long. Germline lookup yields CDR1 KGHSH and CDR2 LQKENI. The V and J ends lost 3 bases and 7 bases, in that order; junction bases with no gene match: 10. Study results and limitations: For most subjects, TCR beta sequences were reported to predict HLA-A and HLA-B alleles with accuracy. Several top significant clusters appeared, in a later analysis, to be linked to common viral pathogens. Beyond CMV serostatus, there was no information to go on about immune exposure.

This clonotype was obtained from a woman aged 25 to 39 in good health and CMV-seropositive. Sequencing was performed on PBMCs. The chain links TRBV18 to TRBJ2-7; 9 nucleotides agree with TRBD2. CDR3 sequence reads: CASSPLGGGAREQYF. In DNA form, the CDR3 reads TGTGCCAGCTCACCCCTCGGCGGGGGGGCCAGGGAGCAGTACTTC.